This TCR beta chain was identified during a study of regulatory T cells in long-lasting Graves disease. According to the study, TCR beta libraries were built with iRepertoire HTBI primers and CDR3-region Arm-PCR. TCRdb re-analysed the multiplex PCR reads in MiXCR, keeping a single row per CDR3 protein. The sample has roughly 470,000 distinct CDR3 sequences; around 20% are singletons. Time point specified: persistent/refractory GD, antithyroid drugs over 5 years with positive TRAb. PBMC-extracted RNA yielded the TCR library. The V gene lost 6 bases and the J gene lost 4 bases, with 15 bases spanning the gap. CDR1 and CDR2 from the germline V gene are SQVTM and ANQGSEA. The CDR3 runs to 13 residues.

This material consisted of peripheral blood mononuclear cells (PBMCs), taken when the disease was refractory, from a patient treated with antithyroid drugs. This TCR came from a female donor with Graves disease. The chain links TRBV29-1 to TRBJ1-1; D perhaps matches TRBD1 (6 bases). CDR3: CSVSRGMGTEAFF. In DNA, the CDR3 is TGCAGCGTCTCTAGGGGGATGGGCACTGAAGCTTTCTTT.